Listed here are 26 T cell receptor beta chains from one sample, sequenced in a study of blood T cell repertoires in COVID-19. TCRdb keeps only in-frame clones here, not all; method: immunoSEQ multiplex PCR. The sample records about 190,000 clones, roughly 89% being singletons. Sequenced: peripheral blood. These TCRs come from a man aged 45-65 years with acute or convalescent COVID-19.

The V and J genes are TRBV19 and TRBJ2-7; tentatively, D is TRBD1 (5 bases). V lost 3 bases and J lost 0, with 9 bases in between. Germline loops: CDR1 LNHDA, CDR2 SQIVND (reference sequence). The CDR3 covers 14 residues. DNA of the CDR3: TGTGCCAGTAGTATCCAGGGCACCTCCTACGAGCAGTACTTC. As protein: CASSIQGTSYEQYF.

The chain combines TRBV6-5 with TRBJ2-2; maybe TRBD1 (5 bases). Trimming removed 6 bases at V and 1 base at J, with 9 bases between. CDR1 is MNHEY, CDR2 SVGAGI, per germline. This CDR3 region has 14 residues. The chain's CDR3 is CASSIDRNTGELFF. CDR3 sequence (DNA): TGTGCCAGCAGCATCGACAGGAACACCGGGGAGCTGTTTTTT.

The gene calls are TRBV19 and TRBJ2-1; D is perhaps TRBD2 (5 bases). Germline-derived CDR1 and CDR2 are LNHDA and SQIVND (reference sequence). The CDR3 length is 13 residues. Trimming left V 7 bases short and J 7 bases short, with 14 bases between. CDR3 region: CASKGETRNEQFF. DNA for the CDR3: TGTGCCAGTAAGGGAGAAACCCGAAATGAGCAGTTCTTC. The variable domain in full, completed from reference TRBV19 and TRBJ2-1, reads DGGITQSPKYLFRKEGQNVTLSCEQNLNHDAMYWYRQDPGQGLRLIYYSQIVNDFQKGDIAEGYSVSREKKESFPLTVTSAQKNPTAFYLCASKGETRNEQFFGPGTRLTVL.

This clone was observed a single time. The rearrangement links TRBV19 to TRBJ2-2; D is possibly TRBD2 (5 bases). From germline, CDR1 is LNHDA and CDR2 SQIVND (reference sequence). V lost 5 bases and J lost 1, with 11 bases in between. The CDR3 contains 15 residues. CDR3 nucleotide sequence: TGTGCCAGTAGTCCCCCCCGGGGGAACACCGGGGAGCTGTTTTTT. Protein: CASSPPRGNTGELFF.

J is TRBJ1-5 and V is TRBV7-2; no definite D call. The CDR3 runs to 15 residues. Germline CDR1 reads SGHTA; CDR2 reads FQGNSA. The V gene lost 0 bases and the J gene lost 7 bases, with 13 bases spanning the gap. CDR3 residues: CASSLATLAGQPQHF. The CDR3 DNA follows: TGTGCCAGCAGCTTAGCGACACTGGCAGGCCAGCCCCAGCATTTT.

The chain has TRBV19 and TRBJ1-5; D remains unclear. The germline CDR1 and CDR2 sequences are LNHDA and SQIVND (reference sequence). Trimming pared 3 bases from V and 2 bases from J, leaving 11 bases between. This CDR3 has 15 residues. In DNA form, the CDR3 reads TGTGCCAGTAGTATCGAGAGGGCTGGCAATCAGCCCCAGCATTTT. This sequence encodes CASSIERAGNQPQHF.

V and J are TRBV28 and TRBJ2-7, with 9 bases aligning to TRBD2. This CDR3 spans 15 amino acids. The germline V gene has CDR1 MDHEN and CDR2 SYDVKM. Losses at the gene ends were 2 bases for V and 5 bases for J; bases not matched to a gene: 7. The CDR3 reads CASSLMVAGAHEQYF. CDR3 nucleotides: TGTGCCAGCAGTTTAATGGTAGCGGGAGCCCACGAGCAGTACTTC.

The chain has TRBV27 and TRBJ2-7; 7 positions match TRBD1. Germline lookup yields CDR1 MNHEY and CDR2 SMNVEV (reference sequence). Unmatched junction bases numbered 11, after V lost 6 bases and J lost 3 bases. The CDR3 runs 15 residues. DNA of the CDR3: TGTGCCAGCAGACCAATCCTGGGACAGTACTACGAGCAGTACGTC. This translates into CASRPILGQYYEQYV.

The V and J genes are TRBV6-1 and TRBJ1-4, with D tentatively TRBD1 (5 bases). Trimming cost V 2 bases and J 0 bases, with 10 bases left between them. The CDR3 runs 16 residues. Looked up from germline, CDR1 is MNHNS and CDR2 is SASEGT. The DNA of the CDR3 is TGTGCCAGCAGTGAAACCGGACAAGCAACTAATGAAAAACTGTTTTTT. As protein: CASSETGQATNEKLFF.

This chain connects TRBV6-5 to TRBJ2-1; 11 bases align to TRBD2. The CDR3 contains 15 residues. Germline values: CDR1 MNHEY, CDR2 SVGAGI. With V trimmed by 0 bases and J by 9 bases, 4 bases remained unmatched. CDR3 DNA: TGTGCCAGCAGTTACTCGGTAGCGGGGGGGACTGAGCAGTTCTTC. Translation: CASSYSVAGGTEQFF.

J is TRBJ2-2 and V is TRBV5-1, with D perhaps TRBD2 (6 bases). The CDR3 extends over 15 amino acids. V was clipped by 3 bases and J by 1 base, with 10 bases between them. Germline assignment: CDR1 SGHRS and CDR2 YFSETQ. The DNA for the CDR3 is TGCGCCAGCAGCTCCAGCGGGCAGAACACCGGGGAGCTGTTTTTT. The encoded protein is CASSSSGQNTGELFF.

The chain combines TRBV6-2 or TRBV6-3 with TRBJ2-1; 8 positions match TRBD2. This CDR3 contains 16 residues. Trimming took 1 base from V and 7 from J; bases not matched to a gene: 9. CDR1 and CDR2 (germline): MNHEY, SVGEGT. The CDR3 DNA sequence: TGTGCCAGCAGTTACTTCCATGCGGGAGGCCGTAATGAGCAGTTCTTC. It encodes CASSYFHAGGRNEQFF.

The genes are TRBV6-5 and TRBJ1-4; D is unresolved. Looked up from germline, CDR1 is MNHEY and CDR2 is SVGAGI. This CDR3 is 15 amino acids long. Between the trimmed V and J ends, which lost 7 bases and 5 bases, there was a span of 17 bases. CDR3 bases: TGTGCCAGCACCATTGGGAGTCAGCCGAATGAAAAACTGTTTTTT. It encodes CASTIGSQPNEKLFF.

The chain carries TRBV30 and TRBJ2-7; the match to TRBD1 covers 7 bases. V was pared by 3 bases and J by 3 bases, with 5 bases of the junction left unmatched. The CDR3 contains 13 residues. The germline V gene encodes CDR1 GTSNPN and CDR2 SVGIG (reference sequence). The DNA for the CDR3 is TGTGCCTGGAGGGCAGGGGGTTTCTACGAGCAGTACTTC. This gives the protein CAWRAGGFYEQYF. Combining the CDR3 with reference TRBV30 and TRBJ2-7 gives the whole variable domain SQTIHQWPATLVQPVGSPLSLECTVEGTSNPNLYWYRQAAGRGLQLLFYSVGIGQISSEVPQNLSASRPQDRQFILSSKKLLLSDSGFYLCAWRAGGFYEQYFGPGTRLTVT.

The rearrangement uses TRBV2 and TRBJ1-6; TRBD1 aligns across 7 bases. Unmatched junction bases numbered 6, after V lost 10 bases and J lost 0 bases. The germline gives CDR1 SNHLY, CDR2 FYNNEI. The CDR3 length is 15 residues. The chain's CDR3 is CAKRDSSSYNSPLHF. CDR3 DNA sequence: TGTGCCAAGAGGGACAGCAGCTCCTATAATTCACCCCTCCACTTT. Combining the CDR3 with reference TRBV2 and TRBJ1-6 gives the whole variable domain EPEVTQTPSHQVTQMGQEVILRCVPISNHLYFYWYRQILGQKVEFLVSFYNNEISEKSEIFDDQFSVERPDGSNFTLKIRSTKLEDSAMYFCAKRDSSSYNSPLHFGNGTRLTVT.

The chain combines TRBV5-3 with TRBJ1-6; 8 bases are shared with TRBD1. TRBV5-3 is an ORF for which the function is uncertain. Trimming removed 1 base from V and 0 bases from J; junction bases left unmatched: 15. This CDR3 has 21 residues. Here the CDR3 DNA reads TGTGCCAGAAGCTTGAGGGCCGAGACAGGGGAAAACAGCTCCTATAATTCACCCCTCCACTTT. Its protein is CARSLRAETGENSSYNSPLHF.

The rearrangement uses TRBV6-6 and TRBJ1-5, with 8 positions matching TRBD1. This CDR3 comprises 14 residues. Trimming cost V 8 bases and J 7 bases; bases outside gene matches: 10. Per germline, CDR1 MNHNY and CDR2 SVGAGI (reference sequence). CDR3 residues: CASVQGQGGQPQHF. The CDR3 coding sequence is TGTGCCAGCGTCCAAGGACAGGGCGGGCAGCCCCAGCATTTT.

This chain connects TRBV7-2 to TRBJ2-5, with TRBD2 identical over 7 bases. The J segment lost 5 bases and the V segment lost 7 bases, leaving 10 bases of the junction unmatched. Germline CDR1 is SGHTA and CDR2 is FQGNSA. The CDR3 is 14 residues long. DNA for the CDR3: TGTGCCAGCACGCCGGGACTACTTTTGGAGACCCAGTACTTC. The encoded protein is CASTPGLLLETQYF. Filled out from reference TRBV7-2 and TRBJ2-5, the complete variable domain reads GAGVSQSPSNKVTEKGKDVELRCDPISGHTALYWYRQSLGQGLEFLIYFQGNSAPDKSGLPSDRFSAERTGGSVSTLTIQRTQQEDSAVYLCASTPGLLLETQYFGPGTRLLVL.

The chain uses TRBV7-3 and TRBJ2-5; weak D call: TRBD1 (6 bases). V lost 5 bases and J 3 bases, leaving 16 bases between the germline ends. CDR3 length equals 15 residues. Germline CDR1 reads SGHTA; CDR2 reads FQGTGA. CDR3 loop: CASSPTGWDKETQYF. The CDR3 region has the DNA TGTGCCAGCAGCCCGACCGGCTGGGACAAAGAGACCCAGTACTTC.

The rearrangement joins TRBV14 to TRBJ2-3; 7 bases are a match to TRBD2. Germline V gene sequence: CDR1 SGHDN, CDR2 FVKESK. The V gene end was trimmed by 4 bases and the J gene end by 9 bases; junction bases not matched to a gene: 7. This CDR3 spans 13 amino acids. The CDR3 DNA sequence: TGTGCCAGCAGCCGACAAGCGGGATTAACGCAGTATTTT. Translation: CASSRQAGLTQYF.

CDR3 in DNA: TGTGCCAGTAGTATATTTGGGGCTCACGGCCCAGATACGCAGTATTTT. Protein: CASSIFGAHGPDTQYF. This chain uses TRBV19 with TRBJ2-3; D is perhaps TRBD1 (5 bases). V was clipped by 2 bases and J by 4 bases, with 16 bases between them. CDR1 is LNHDA and CDR2 is SQIVND in the germline V gene (reference sequence). This CDR3 region has 16 residues.

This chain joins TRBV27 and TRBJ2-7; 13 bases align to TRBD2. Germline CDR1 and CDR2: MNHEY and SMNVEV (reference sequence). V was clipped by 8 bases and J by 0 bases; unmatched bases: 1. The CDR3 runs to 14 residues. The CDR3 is CASGTSGVSYEQYF. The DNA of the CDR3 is TGTGCCAGCGGGACTAGCGGGGTCTCCTACGAGCAGTACTTC.

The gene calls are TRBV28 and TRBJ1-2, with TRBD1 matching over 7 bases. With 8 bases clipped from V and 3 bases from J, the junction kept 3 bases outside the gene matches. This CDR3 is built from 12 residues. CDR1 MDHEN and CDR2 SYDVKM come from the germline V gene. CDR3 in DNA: TGTGCCAGCGAACAGGGGTACTATGGCTACACCTTC. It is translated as CASEQGYYGYTF.

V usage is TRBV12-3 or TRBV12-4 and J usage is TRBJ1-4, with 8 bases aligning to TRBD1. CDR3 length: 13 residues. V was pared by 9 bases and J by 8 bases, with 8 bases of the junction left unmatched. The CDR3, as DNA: TGTGCCAGTAAGGACAGGGTGGGGGAAAAACTGTTTTTT. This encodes CASKDRVGEKLFF.

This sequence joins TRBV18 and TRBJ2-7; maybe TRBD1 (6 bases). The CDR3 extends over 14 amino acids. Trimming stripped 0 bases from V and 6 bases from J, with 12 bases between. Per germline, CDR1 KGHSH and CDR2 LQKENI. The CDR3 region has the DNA TGTGCCAGCTCACCACCCAGACGCAGGGGCGAGCAGTACTTC. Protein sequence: CASSPPRRRGEQYF.

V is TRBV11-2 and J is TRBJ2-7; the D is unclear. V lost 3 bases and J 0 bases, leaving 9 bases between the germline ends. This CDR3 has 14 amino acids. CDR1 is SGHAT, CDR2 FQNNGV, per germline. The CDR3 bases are TGTGCCAGCAGCTTTAGTACTACCTCCTACGAGCAGTACTTC. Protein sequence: CASSFSTTSYEQYF.